What follows describes a single T cell receptor (beta chain). CDR3 length: 16 residues. With V trimmed by 4 bases and J by 4 bases, 8 bases remained unmatched. The germline CDR1 and CDR2 sequences are ENHRY and SYGVKD. This sample is drawn from a study of blood T cell repertoires in COVID-19. The wider study: Samples came from the United States, Italy and Spain, spanning acute and convalescent COVID-19. T cells, B-cell-depleted T cells, or PBMCs provided the cDNA or gDNA that served as material.

Under the authors' procedure: Cell counts per sample came from amplifying reference gene primers. Profiling relied on immunoSEQ multiplex PCR, and the TCRdb table lists in-frame clones only, not all of them. V, J and clone size are those of that table, while D and trimming were read from the DNA. The sample lists 120,000 or so clones; around four fifths were seen once. This clonotype was obtained from a human donor in a cohort sampled during active COVID-19. The rearrangement joins TRBV10-3 to TRBJ2-1; 9 positions match TRBD2. Source material: peripheral blood. The CDR3 reads CAISGVAGANYNEQFF. CDR3 nucleotides: TGTGCCATCAGTGGGGTAGCGGGAGCTAATTACAATGAGCAGTTCTTC.